The 9 T cell receptor beta chains below all came from one sample that was sequenced in a study of shared clonotypes between healthy human individuals. Sequencing was performed with immunoSEQ multiplex PCR; in TCRdb, only in-frame clones are kept and a portion is missing. The sample gives roughly 640,000 clones, around two thirds of which show up once; roughly 1.7% is in the top ten. The specimen was memory CD4+ T cells sorted from blood. Described subset: CD45RA-negative fraction. The receptors stem from a young woman in good health.

The V call is TRBV18, the J call TRBJ1-4, with 7 bases matching TRBD1. The CDR3 is made up of 17 amino acids. Unmatched junction bases numbered 13, after V lost 2 bases and J lost 7 bases. Germline-derived CDR1 and CDR2 are KGHSH and LQKENI. The CDR3: CASSPRDTGALGEKLFF. CDR3 nucleotides: TGTGCCAGCTCACCAAGGGACACAGGGGCATTAGGTGAAAAACTGTTTTTT.

As to this clone: Since a much larger clone is just one base distant, this may be a read error. This chain joins TRBV5-4 and TRBJ2-1, with D unclear. The V and J ends lost 4 bases and 5 bases respectively, with 4 bases between them. Germline CDR1 and CDR2: SGHNT and YYREEE (reference sequence). The CDR3 totals 11 residues. CDR3 nucleotides: TGTGCCAGCAGCATTAACAATGAGCAGTTCTTC. Its protein product is CASSINNEQFF. Full variable domain (outside the CDR3, taken from reference TRBV5-4 and TRBJ2-1): ETGVTQSPTHLIKTRGQQVTLRCSSQSGHNTVSWYQQALGQGPQFIFQYYREEENGRGNFPPRFSGLQFPNYSSELNVNALELDDSALYLCASSINNEQFFGPGTRLTVL.

This rearrangement joins TRBV6-6 to TRBJ2-3, with TRBD2 matching 10 bases. This CDR3 comprises 14 residues. Trimming took 9 bases from V and 2 from J; bases not matched to a gene: 5. Germline values: CDR1 MNHNY, CDR2 SVGAGI (reference sequence). The CDR3 sequence: CASLAGVNTDTQYF. For the CDR3, the DNA is TGTGCCAGTCTAGCGGGAGTAAACACAGATACGCAGTATTTT.

The CDR3 coding sequence is TGCGCCAGCAGCCTGGGTCTAGACAGGGGGTCCGAGCAGTACTTC. Translation: CASSLGLDRGSEQYF. The chain employs TRBV5-1 and TRBJ2-7, with TRBD1 matching over 9 bases. Trimming took 4 bases from V and 6 from J; bases not matched to a gene: 11. CDR1 is SGHRS and CDR2 is YFSETQ in the germline V gene. The CDR3 sequence is 15 residues long.

In its sample, this clone was seen once. This sequence joins TRBV10-3 and TRBJ2-6; D is possibly TRBD1 (5 bases). CDR3 length: 16 amino acids. Trimming removed 10 bases at V and 0 bases at J, with 16 bases between. Germline CDR1 is ENHRY and CDR2 is SYGVKD. Written as DNA, the CDR3 is TGTGCCACCATGACAGATGGTTACTCTGGGGCCAACGTCCTGACTTTC. Encoded protein: CATMTDGYSGANVLTF.

This clone was seen only once. This chain connects TRBV20-1 to TRBJ1-1, with D possibly being TRBD1 (5 bases). This CDR3 has 11 residues. Germline CDR1 is DFQATT and CDR2 is SNEGSKA (reference sequence). Trimming cost V 5 bases and J 8 bases, with 12 bases left between them. CDR3 DNA: TGCAGTGCTTCCTTCCGGGGGGAAGCTTTCTTT. This translates into CSASFRGEAFF.

This clone was observed a few times. This chain uses TRBV28 with TRBJ2-3; the match to TRBD2 covers 8 bases. This CDR3 contains 14 residues. V trimming: 4 bases; J trimming: 5 bases; junction bases outside the gene matches: 5. From germline, CDR1 is MDHEN and CDR2 SYDVKM. The CDR3 DNA follows: TGTGCCAGCAGTTCGGGAGGGCCCGTAGATACGCAGTATTTT. As protein: CASSSGGPVDTQYF.

In DNA form, the CDR3 reads TGTGCCAGCAGTTACTCTTTTTATGAGCAGTTCTTC. This sequence encodes CASSYSFYEQFF. The chain employs TRBV6-6 and TRBJ2-1; no clear D. The V gene lost 0 bases and the J gene lost 8 bases, with 5 bases spanning the gap. This CDR3 region has 12 residues. Germline CDR1 MNHNY, CDR2 SVGAGI (reference sequence).

The chain uses TRBV2 and TRBJ1-4, with D tentatively TRBD1 (5 bases). CDR3 length: 13 amino acids. Trimming stripped 6 bases from V and 8 bases from J, with 13 bases between. Germline V gene data show CDR1 as SNHLY and CDR2 as FYNNEI. The CDR3 is CASSRDYGEKLFF. The CDR3 DNA reads as TGTGCCAGCAGCCGGGACTATGGAGAAAAACTGTTTTTT.